The rows below give T cell receptor beta chains drawn from one sample of a study of memory CD4+ T cells and cytomegalovirus serostatus. Sequencing was performed with immunoSEQ multiplex PCR; in TCRdb, only in-frame clones are kept and a portion is missing. The sample carries over 40,000 clones, around 72% recorded once. The material sequenced was memory CD4+ T cells from blood. Receptor source: an adult in good health and CMV-seronegative. The CDR3 runs from the conserved cysteine through the conserved F or W. A D gene is named only where the DNA matches it firmly. The size entry is marked missing in some rows and otherwise reads once, few, many or a size class.

V: TRBV5-1
size: .
J: TRBJ1-6
D: TRBD1
CDR3: CASSLGDSQGSLHF
DNA: TGCGCCAGCAGCTTGGGGGACAGCCAAGGGTCCCTCCACTTT

V: TRBV7-2
size: .
J: TRBJ2-1
D: .
CDR3: CASSLPLDNEQFF
DNA: TGTGCCAGCAGCTTACCCCTCGACAATGAGCAGTTCTTC

V: TRBV7-8
size: .
J: TRBJ2-5
D: .
CDR3: CASSLVRPGRSKETQYF
DNA: TGTGCCAGCAGCTTAGTACGGCCGGGACGCAGTAAAGAGACCCAGTACTTC

V: TRBV6-5
size: once
J: TRBJ2-7
D: TRBD1
CDR3: CASSSRTGLGYEQYF
DNA: TGTGCCAGCAGTTCCCGGACAGGGTTGGGCTACGAGCAGTACTTC

V: TRBV2
size: .
J: TRBJ2-5
D: TRBD1
CDR3: CASRDREGGETQYF
DNA: TGTGCCAGTCGAGACAGGGAAGGAGGAGAGACCCAGTACTTC

V: TRBV29-1
size: .
J: TRBJ1-1
D: TRBD1
CDR3: CSVLDRGRGNTEAFF
DNA: TGCAGCGTCTTAGACAGGGGACGAGGTAACACTGAAGCTTTCTTT

V: TRBV20-1
size: .
J: TRBJ1-1
D: .
CDR3: CSAREATEAFF
DNA: TGCAGTGCTAGGGAGGCGACTGAAGCTTTCTTT

V: TRBV6-1
size: .
J: TRBJ1-2
D: .
CDR3: CASSEGAKGDGYTF
DNA: TGTGCCAGCAGTGAAGGGGCCAAAGGCGATGGCTACACCTTC

V: TRBV5-1
size: .
J: TRBJ1-1
D: .
CDR3: CASSLEGALWEAFF
DNA: TGCGCCAGCAGCTTGGAAGGGGCGCTTTGGGAAGCTTTCTTT

V: TRBV7-2
size: .
J: TRBJ2-3
D: .
CDR3: CASSLVRGANTQYF
DNA: TGTGCCAGCAGCTTAGTCCGGGGTGCAAATACGCAGTATTTT

V: TRBV6-1
size: few
J: TRBJ1-5
D: .
CDR3: CASRNPGEHQPQHF
DNA: TGTGCCAGCAGGAACCCAGGAGAACATCAGCCCCAGCATTTT

V: TRBV2
size: .
J: TRBJ2-7
D: TRBD1
CDR3: CASRSPGQPPKFRYEQYF
DNA: TGTGCCAGCCGCAGCCCGGGACAGCCGCCTAAGTTTCGCTACGAGCAGTACTTC

V: TRBV14
size: .
J: TRBJ1-6
D: TRBD1
CDR3: CASSAQGAKYSPLHF
DNA: TGTGCCAGCAGCGCGCAGGGGGCCAAATATTCACCCCTCCACTTT

V: TRBV9
size: .
J: TRBJ1-2
D: .
CDR3: CASSVGTGRDNYGYTF
DNA: TGTGCCAGCAGCGTAGGAACAGGGCGGGATAACTATGGCTACACCTTC

V: TRBV9
size: .
J: TRBJ1-3
D: .
CDR3: CASSESGNTIYF
DNA: TGTGCCAGCAGCGAATCAGGAAACACCATATATTTT

V: TRBV11-3
size: .
J: TRBJ2-2
D: .
CDR3: CASEGTGELFF
DNA: TGTGCCAGCGAGGGGACCGGGGAGCTGTTTTTT

V: TRBV5-8
size: .
J: TRBJ1-6
D: TRBD1
CDR3: CASSSTGGSALHF
DNA: TGTGCCAGCAGCTCGACAGGGGGCTCGGCCCTCCACTTT

V: TRBV10-3
size: .
J: TRBJ1-1
D: TRBD1
CDR3: CAISTGGSNTEAFF
DNA: TGTGCCATCAGTACAGGGGGTAGTAACACTGAAGCTTTCTTT

V: TRBV5-1
size: .
J: TRBJ2-7
D: .
CDR3: CASLPPRKVVRDYEQYF
DNA: TGCGCCAGCCTCCCCCCTAGGAAAGTCGTAAGGGACTACGAGCAGTACTTC

V: TRBV2
size: .
J: TRBJ1-1
D: .
CDR3: CASSGEIWGNTEAFF
DNA: TGTGCCAGCAGTGGCGAAATCTGGGGGAACACTGAAGCTTTCTTT

V: TRBV2
size: .
J: TRBJ2-3
D: TRBD1
CDR3: CANQGAGRTDTQYF
DNA: TGTGCCAACCAGGGGGCGGGGAGGACAGATACGCAGTATTTT

V: TRBV7-9
size: .
J: TRBJ1-1
D: .
CDR3: CASSLVVLGTEAFF
DNA: TGTGCCAGCAGCTTAGTAGTCCTGGGCACTGAAGCTTTCTTT

V: TRBV11-3
size: .
J: TRBJ2-2
D: TRBD2
CDR3: CASSSGLVGAGELFF
DNA: TGTGCCAGCAGCTCTGGACTAGTCGGTGCCGGGGAGCTGTTTTTT

V: TRBV11-2
size: .
J: TRBJ1-3
D: .
CDR3: CASSTYRAQRNTIYF
DNA: TGTGCCAGCAGCACATACCGGGCCCAGCGAAACACCATATATTTT

V: TRBV11-2
size: few
J: TRBJ2-3
D: TRBD2
CDR3: CASSVSGLSTDTQYF
DNA: TGTGCCAGCAGCGTTAGCGGGTTGAGCACAGATACGCAGTATTTT

V: TRBV30
size: .
J: TRBJ1-1
D: .
CDR3: CACHKGRTEAFF
DNA: TGTGCCTGCCATAAGGGGCGGACTGAAGCTTTCTTT

V: TRBV7-9
size: few
J: TRBJ2-3
D: .
CDR3: CASNRGGEDTQYF
DNA: TGTGCCAGCAACCGGGGAGGAGAAGATACGCAGTATTTT

V: TRBV30
size: .
J: TRBJ1-4
D: .
CDR3: CAWSVGGKSEKLFF
DNA: TGTGCCTGGAGTGTCGGGGGGAAAAGCGAAAAACTGTTTTTT

V: TRBV7-8
size: .
J: TRBJ1-1
D: .
CDR3: CASSGRVNTEAFF
DNA: TGTGCCAGCAGTGGACGGGTAAACACTGAAGCTTTCTTT

V: TRBV5-1
size: few
J: TRBJ2-1
D: TRBD2
CDR3: CASSLLLSGGNEQFF
DNA: TGCGCCAGCAGCTTGCTTTTATCGGGGGGGAATGAGCAGTTCTTC

V: TRBV19
size: medium-sized
J: TRBJ2-7
D: .
CDR3: CASSFLGSYEQYF
DNA: TGTGCCAGTAGCTTCCTGGGGTCCTACGAGCAGTACTTC

V: TRBV2
size: few
J: TRBJ1-1
D: .
CDR3: CASTRGLANTEAFF
DNA: TGTGCCAGCACCCGGGGCCTTGCGAACACTGAAGCTTTCTTT

V: TRBV11-2
size: few
J: TRBJ1-4
D: .
CDR3: CASSLGPAPEKLFF
DNA: TGTGCCAGCAGCTTAGGCCCGGCTCCTGAAAAACTGTTTTTT

V: TRBV9
size: .
J: TRBJ2-7
D: .
CDR3: CASSSSDYEQYF
DNA: TGTGCCAGCAGCTCTTCAGACTACGAGCAGTACTTC

V: TRBV7-2
size: .
J: TRBJ2-2
D: TRBD2
CDR3: CASSFGQRGGLAGELFF
DNA: TGTGCCAGCAGCTTCGGGCAGCGGGGGGGCCTAGCCGGGGAGCTGTTTTTT

V: TRBV5-1
size: once
J: TRBJ1-1
D: .
CDR3: CASSLGDRVLMNTEAFF
DNA: TGCGCCAGCAGCTTGGGTGATAGGGTGCTGATGAACACTGAAGCTTTCTTT

V: TRBV29-1
size: .
J: TRBJ1-4
D: .
CDR3: CSAVGRNEAYEKLFF
DNA: TGCAGCGCTGTCGGAAGGAACGAGGCTTATGAAAAACTGTTTTTT

V: TRBV5-1
size: .
J: TRBJ2-2
D: .
CDR3: CASSLAGNTGELFF
DNA: TGCGCCAGCAGCTTGGCTGGGAACACCGGGGAGCTGTTTTTT

V: TRBV5-7
size: .
J: TRBJ1-6
D: .
CDR3: CASILVGDRNNSPLHF
DNA: .

V: TRBV4-1
size: .
J: TRBJ1-3
D: .
CDR3: CASSHAFGNLWGNTIYF
DNA: TGCGCCAGCAGCCATGCTTTCGGGAACCTGTGGGGAAACACCATATATTTT

V: TRBV5-1
size: few
J: TRBJ1-6
D: .
CDR3: CASKQSNNSPLHF
DNA: TGCGCCAGCAAACAGTCCAATAATTCACCCCTCCACTTT

V: TRBV27
size: .
J: TRBJ1-4
D: TRBD1
CDR3: CASSPGTGGSTNEKLFF
DNA: TGTGCCAGCAGTCCCGGGACAGGGGGAAGCACTAATGAAAAACTGTTTTTT

V: TRBV2
size: once
J: TRBJ1-2
D: .
CDR3: CASSEFGGTYGYTF
DNA: TGTGCCAGCAGTGAATTTGGCGGAACCTATGGCTACACCTTC

V: TRBV28
size: .
J: TRBJ1-1
D: .
CDR3: CASCSEGNTEAFF
DNA: TGTGCCAGCTGCTCAGAGGGGAACACTGAAGCTTTCTTT

V: TRBV19
size: .
J: TRBJ2-7
D: .
CDR3: CASSRTAKSYEQYF
DNA: TGTGCCAGTAGTAGGACTGCGAAATCCTACGAGCAGTACTTC

V: TRBV27
size: few
J: TRBJ1-6
D: .
CDR3: CASSSDRYYSPLHF
DNA: TGTGCCAGCAGTTCCGACAGGTACTACTCACCCCTCCACTTT

V: TRBV2
size: .
J: TRBJ1-6
D: .
CDR3: CASSSRETYNSPLHF
DNA: TGTGCCAGCAGTAGCAGGGAAACTTATAATTCACCCCTCCACTTT

V: TRBV18
size: few
J: TRBJ1-5
D: .
CDR3: CASSPSGADQPQHF
DNA: TGTGCCAGCTCACCTTCGGGCGCGGATCAGCCCCAGCATTTT

V: TRBV14
size: .
J: TRBJ2-3
D: .
CDR3: CASSGGASPGTDTQYF
DNA: TGTGCCAGCAGCGGGGGGGCGTCTCCGGGCACAGATACGCAGTATTTT

V: TRBV7-7
size: .
J: TRBJ2-5
D: TRBD1
CDR3: CASGQGPQETQYF
DNA: TGTGCTAGCGGACAGGGGCCTCAAGAGACCCAGTACTTC

V: TRBV7-8
size: .
J: TRBJ2-7
D: .
CDR3: CASSLVGRWYF
DNA: TGTGCCAGCAGCTTAGTCGGCAGGTGGTACTTC

V: TRBV29-1
size: few
J: TRBJ1-4
D: TRBD1
CDR3: CSVKDRGEKLFF
DNA: TGCAGCGTGAAGGACAGGGGTGAAAAACTGTTTTTT

V: TRBV11-2
size: .
J: TRBJ2-1
D: TRBD1
CDR3: CASSFGGTGRTYNEQFF
DNA: TGTGCCAGCAGCTTTGGTGGGACAGGCAGGACTTACAATGAGCAGTTCTTC

V: TRBV10-3
size: .
J: TRBJ2-5
D: .
CDR3: CAISESSPSFLASAAETQYF
DNA: TGTGCCATCAGTGAGTCGAGCCCTTCGTTCTTGGCCTCGGCTGCGGAGACCCAGTACTTC

V: TRBV9
size: .
J: TRBJ1-2
D: TRBD1
CDR3: CASSDDRGVRGYTF
DNA: TGTGCCAGCAGCGACGACAGGGGAGTCCGTGGCTACACCTTC

V: TRBV5-1
size: once
J: TRBJ2-1
D: TRBD2
CDR3: CASSAGTRNEQFF
DNA: TGCGCCAGCAGCGCGGGGACTAGAAATGAGCAGTTCTTC

V: TRBV4-2
size: .
J: TRBJ1-1
D: .
CDR3: CASSLGGSTEAFF
DNA: TGTGCCAGCAGCCTCGGGGGGTCGACTGAAGCTTTCTTT